This TCR beta chain was documented in a study of T-cell reconstitution after alpha-beta-depleted transplantation in children. This CDR3 is built from 13 residues. Trimming cost V 3 bases and J 3 bases, with 9 bases left between them. Germline V lookup: CDR1 WSHSY, CDR2 SAAADI. This clonotype has more than one count but fewer than ten. Unique molecular identifiers were built into the TCRbeta library. TCRdb itself ran the PCR reads through MiXCR, one entry per CDR3 protein. This table has hundreds of thousands of distinct CDR3 sequences, approximately 16% appearing once. Sequencing was performed on PBMCs from the stem cell graft donor, taken from the stem cell graft. V and J are TRBV10-2 and TRBJ2-7, with a possible D match to TRBD1 (6 bases). This clonotype was obtained from a human donor who donated a stem cell graft to a child with acute lymphoblastic leukemia. The CDR3 is CASSEGGNYEQYF. The CDR3, as DNA: TGCGCCAGCAGTGAAGGGGGAAACTACGAGCAGTACTTC.